The clone carrying this TCR beta chain rates as medium-sized (0.01 to 0.1%). Sequenced by immunoSEQ multiplex PCR; TCRdb stores in-frame clones only, minus some. The sample includes 6,500 to 8,500 clones, 79% of them seen just once. The data were obtained in a study of immune evolution from preneoplasia to lung adenocarcinoma. Germline trimming cut 5 bases from V and 2 bases from J; bases unmatched to any gene: 11. The CDR3 loop spans 16 amino acids. Germline V gene lookup returns CDR1 SEHNR and CDR2 FQNEAQ (reference sequence). Sample: FFPE adjacent normal lung tissue. This chain joins TRBV7-9 and TRBJ1-2, with 7 bases fitting TRBD1. The clonotype was recovered from a person aged 60-80 years with lung adenocarcinoma. The CDR3: CASSKARDSTNYGYTF. Written as DNA, the CDR3 is TGTGCCAGCAGCAAAGCCCGGGACAGCACGAACTATGGCTACACCTTC.